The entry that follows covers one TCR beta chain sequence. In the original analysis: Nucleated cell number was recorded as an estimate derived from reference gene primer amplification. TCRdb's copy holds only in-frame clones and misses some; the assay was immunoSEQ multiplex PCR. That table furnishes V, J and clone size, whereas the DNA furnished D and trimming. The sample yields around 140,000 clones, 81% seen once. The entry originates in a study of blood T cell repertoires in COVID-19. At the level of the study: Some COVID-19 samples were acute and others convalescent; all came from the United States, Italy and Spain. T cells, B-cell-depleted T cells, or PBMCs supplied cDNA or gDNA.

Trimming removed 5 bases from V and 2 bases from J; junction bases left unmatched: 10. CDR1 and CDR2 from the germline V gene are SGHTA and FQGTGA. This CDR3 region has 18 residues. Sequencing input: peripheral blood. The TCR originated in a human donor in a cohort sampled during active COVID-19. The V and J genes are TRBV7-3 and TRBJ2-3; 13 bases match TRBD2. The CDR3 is CASSPGGGTSGATDTQYF. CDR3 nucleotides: TGTGCCAGCAGCCCAGGTGGGGGGACTAGCGGGGCCACAGATACGCAGTATTTT. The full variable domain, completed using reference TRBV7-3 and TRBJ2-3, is GAGVSQTPSNKVTEKGKYVELRCDPISGHTALYWYRQSLGQGPEFLIYFQGTGAADDSGLPNDRFFAVRPEGSVSTLKIQRTERGDSAVYLCASSPGGGTSGATDTQYFGPGTRLTVL.